This T cell receptor (beta chain) was captured in a study of PD-1 blockade in classical Hodgkin lymphoma. This sample's time point: cycle 4 day 1 (C4D1), after less than 7 weeks of nivolumab. Each of the patients experienced relapse following autologous stem cell transplantation, and their brentuximab vedotin exposure differed. J was trimmed by 9 bases and V by 5 bases; bases with no gene match: 16. The CDR3 totals 17 residues. Germline V gene data show CDR1 as SGHVS and CDR2 as FNYEAQ. Generated by immunoSEQ multiplex PCR, the TCRdb table keeps only in-frame clones and is missing some. Among about 41,000 clones listed, approximately 67% were seen once.

The chain is built from TRBV7-6 and TRBJ1-6; 7 bases agree with TRBD1. Sequencing was performed on peripheral blood mononuclear cells (PBMCs), taken before the fourth cycle of nivolumab. This receptor was taken from a human donor with classical Hodgkin lymphoma. As DNA, the CDR3 is TGTGCCAGCAGCCCAGAGACATCGACAGGGAATTTTTCACCCCTCCACTTT. Protein: CASSPETSTGNFSPLHF.